This T cell receptor (beta chain) was recovered during a study of shared clonotypes between healthy human individuals. Profiling relied on immunoSEQ multiplex PCR, and the TCRdb table lists in-frame clones only, not all of them. The table has some 2.1 million clones, around 93% seen once. Per the germline V gene, CDR1 is MDHEN and CDR2 is SYDVKM. This CDR3 comprises 15 residues. The ends were cut back, 4 bases at V and 0 bases at J, with 11 bases in the middle. CD45RO-negative CD8 cells positively selected for CCR7 made up the naive population, which excluded terminally differentiated effector memory CD45RA+ cells.

This TCR was sampled from a young man in good health. Some clones in this sample may be carry-over from other donors' samples. The gene calls are TRBV28 and TRBJ2-3, with D perhaps matching TRBD2 (5 bases). Sequenced material: naive CD8+ T cells from PBMCs. The CDR3 protein is CASSSEGRSTDTQYF. CDR3 DNA sequence: TGTGCCAGCAGTTCAGAAGGGAGAAGCACAGATACGCAGTATTTT.